A selection of T cell receptor beta chains follows, all from one sample in a study of technical replicates of blood from a few donors. Clones were read by immunoSEQ multiplex PCR, and TCRdb kept only the in-frame ones, dropping some. The sample contains approximately 74,000 clones, about 98% of which appear only once. What was sequenced was T cells isolated from PBMCs. The receptors were sampled from a human donor in good health. Each CDR3 is given with its conserved first and last residue. D genes are given only for firm matches.

j_call,d_call,v_call,cdr3_nt,cdr3_aa
TRBJ1-5,NA,TRBV19,TGTGCCAGTAGTGTCTCAGGATTTGATCAGCCCCAGCATTTT,CASSVSGFDQPQHF
TRBJ2-7,NA,TRBV7-9,TGTGCCAGCAGCCCGATACCGAGCTCCTACGAGCAGTACTTC,CASSPIPSSYEQYF
TRBJ1-1,NA,TRBV7-6,TGTGCCAGCAGCTTACGGGCGGGGATGAACACTGAAGCTTTCTTT,CASSLRAGMNTEAFF
TRBJ2-7,NA,TRBV10-1,TGCGCCAGCAAACCGGGTCCCTGGAGCGAGCAGTACTTC,CASKPGPWSEQYF
TRBJ2-1,TRBD2,TRBV15,TGTGCCACCAGCAGTTTTAGCGGGAGGGCCGCAAATGAGCAGTTCTTC,CATSSFSGRAANEQFF
TRBJ2-3,NA,TRBV18,TGTGCCAGCTCGGGACTCGTTAGCACAGATACGCAGTATTTT,CASSGLVSTDTQYF
TRBJ1-1,NA,TRBV5-6,TGTGCCAGCAGCCTCCTCCGCACTGAAGCTTTCTTT,CASSLLRTEAFF
TRBJ2-1,NA,TRBV25-1,TGTGCCAGCAGTGCACCCCGGGGGGAGCAGTTCTTC,CASSAPRGEQFF
TRBJ1-1,NA,TRBV6-5,TGTGCCAGCAGTTACGAGGGGGGGGAGGGCACTGAAGCTTTCTTT,CASSYEGGEGTEAFF
TRBJ2-7,NA,TRBV6-1,TGTGCCAGCAGTGAATTTGGTCTAGGGGCCTACGAGCAGTACTTC,CASSEFGLGAYEQYF
TRBJ1-1,NA,TRBV6-5,TGTGCCAGCAGTTATGGGGAGGGGGTTACTGAAGCTTTCTTT,CASSYGEGVTEAFF
TRBJ2-1,NA,TRBV27,TGTGCCAGCAGTTTAGCCCCCCGAGCCGCGCAGTTCTTC,CASSLAPRAAQFF
TRBJ1-1,TRBD1,TRBV19,TGTGCCAGTAGTATAATGGACAGGGGGCTGGAAGCTTTCTTT,CASSIMDRGLEAFF
TRBJ1-5,NA,TRBV4-1,TGCGCCAGCAGCCAACAGGGAATCAATCAGCCCCAGCATTTT,CASSQQGINQPQHF
TRBJ2-3,NA,TRBV7-6,TGTGCCAGCAGCTTATTAGGGTTAGCGGCTGGCACAGATACGCAGTATTTT,CASSLLGLAAGTDTQYF
TRBJ2-7,TRBD1,TRBV10-1,TGCGCCAGCAGTGACAGGGGGATGAACGAGCAGTACTTC,CASSDRGMNEQYF
TRBJ2-7,TRBD2,TRBV7-9,TGTGCCAGCAGCTTAGCCCCGGGGGGGGCGGGGGACGAGCAGTACTTC,CASSLAPGGAGDEQYF
TRBJ2-1,NA,TRBV5-1,TGCGCCAGCAGCTTATCAGGGTTTAGCTCCTACAATGAGCAGTTCTTC,CASSLSGFSSYNEQFF
TRBJ2-4,TRBD2,TRBV6-5,TGTGCCAGCAGTGGGAGCGGGAGGCCCCAGGACATTCAGTACTTC,CASSGSGRPQDIQYF
TRBJ2-7,NA,TRBV6-1,TGTGCCAGCAGTGAACAACAGAGCCTCTCCTACGAGCAGTACTTC,CASSEQQSLSYEQYF
TRBJ2-5,TRBD1,TRBV6-5,TGTGCCACCTACAGGGGAGAGACCCAGTACTTC,CATYRGETQYF
TRBJ2-2,TRBD2,TRBV7-2,TGTGCCAGCGGCCGGACTAGCGAGGTCGGGGAGCTGTTTTTT,CASGRTSEVGELFF
TRBJ2-5,TRBD1,TRBV11-2,TGTGCCAGCAGCTTAGTACCACCTTTGGGACAGAACCAAGAGACCCAGTACTTC,CASSLVPPLGQNQETQYF
TRBJ1-5,NA,TRBV28,TGTGCCAGCAGCCGATCTTGGGGGGATCAGCCCCAGCATTTT,CASSRSWGDQPQHF
TRBJ2-3,NA,TRBV29-1,TGCAGCGTCGTGGTAGGGAGCGGCTACACAGATACGCAGTATTTT,CSVVVGSGYTDTQYF
TRBJ2-7,NA,TRBV5-1,TGCGCCAGCAGCTTCACAGGCCGAACCTACGAGCAGTACTTC,CASSFTGRTYEQYF
TRBJ1-2,NA,TRBV5-1,TGCGCCAGCAGCTTGGGACAGGCGACTTTTAACTATGGCTACACCTTC,CASSLGQATFNYGYTF